Sequencing of this TCR beta chain was carried out in a study of CD8+CD57+ T cells in acquired aplastic anemia. Patients picked for sequencing had shown CD8+CD57+ cell expansion detected by flow cytometry. Patient blood was sampled before any therapy had been received. Profiling that covered TCR beta VDJ and CDR3 relied on genomic DNA as its template. TCRdb reprocessed the reads via MiXCR and lists one record per CDR3 protein. This sample yields under 200,000 distinct CDR3 sequences, of which approximately 48% are seen a single time; more than 1.5% belongs to the top ten. As for this clonotype: Its cognate antigen is unknown.

Whole-study results and caveats: Common to patients and controls were twenty-nine CD8+ CDR3 sequences.

With 4 bases clipped from V and 3 bases from J, the junction kept 2 bases outside the gene matches. This CDR3 has 13 amino acids. The germline CDR1 and CDR2 sequences are SGHVS and FNYEAQ. The origin of this receptor is a human donor with aplastic anemia. This chain uses TRBV7-6 with TRBJ1-1, with 7 bases lining up with TRBD1. The specimen was sorted CD4+, CD8+, or CD8+CD57+ T cells (not recorded which) from PBMCs. CDR3 coding DNA: TGTGCCAGCAGCTCCCAGGGGGACACTGAAGCTTTCTTT. This sequence encodes CASSSQGDTEAFF.